The T cell receptor beta chain described here comes from a study of blood T cell repertoires in COVID-19. Sequenced by immunoSEQ multiplex PCR; TCRdb stores in-frame clones only, minus some. The sample includes about 380,000 clones, over 75% of them seen just once. From germline, CDR1 is MNHEY and CDR2 SMNVEV (reference sequence). The CDR3 is made up of 15 amino acids. The V gene end was trimmed by 0 bases and the J gene end by 4 bases; junction bases not matched to a gene: 2. Sequencing was carried out using PBMCs or T cells enriched from blood (not recorded which). This sequence originates from a man aged 25 to 40 who had recovered from COVID-19. The chain joins TRBV27 to TRBJ1-5, with 8 bases that match TRBD1. CDR3 sequence reads: CASSLSRDRNQPQHF. The CDR3 region has the DNA TGTGCCAGCAGTTTATCGAGGGACAGGAATCAGCCCCAGCATTTT.